The 18 T cell receptor beta chains given below trace back to one sample, sequenced in a study of Ad26.COV2.S vaccination and SARS-CoV-2 variants. Treatment noted: some 20 received Ad26.COV2.S at low or high dose, single or two shots; a few received placebo; per-sample allocation not given. Collection of samples fell on day 63 after the first vaccine or placebo injection. Profiling relied on immunoSEQ multiplex PCR, and the TCRdb table lists in-frame clones only, not all of them. This table holds about half a million clones, nearly 90% found once. Sample: peripheral blood, taken in a trial of Ad26.COV2.S vaccine versus placebo. These TCRs come from a person between 18 and 59 years old who received the Ad26.COV2.S COVID-19 vaccine or a placebo.

This chain connects TRBV3-1 (or the pseudogene TRBV3-2) to TRBJ1-1, with D unclear. Germline V gene data show CDR1 as LGHDT and CDR2 as YNNKEL (reference sequence). This CDR3 is 14 amino acids long. Between the trimmed V and J ends, which lost 0 bases and 4 bases, there was a span of 9 bases. CDR3 region: CASSQDKLGTEAFF. CDR3 nucleotides: TGTGCCAGCAGCCAAGATAAGCTCGGCACTGAAGCTTTCTTT.

The chain recombines TRBV27 with TRBJ2-1; D may be TRBD2 (6 bases). The germline V gene has CDR1 MNHEY and CDR2 SMNVEV (reference sequence). V was shortened by 7 bases and J by 10 bases, with 20 bases between the two germline ends. This CDR3 comprises 14 residues. Written as DNA, the CDR3 is TGTGCCAGCAATAGTCTTCGGGGGATAAACGAGCAGTTCTTC. Translated: CASNSLRGINEQFF.

For the CDR3, the DNA is TGCAGCGTTGCTGGCGGGCAGGGGGCATTCTACGAGCAGTACTTC. Protein product: CSVAGGQGAFYEQYF. This rearrangement joins TRBV29-1 to TRBJ2-7; TRBD1 matches at 8 bases. Germline loops: CDR1 SQVTM, CDR2 ANQGSEA. V shed 4 bases and J 3 bases; nucleotides not matched to a gene: 11. This CDR3 comprises 15 residues.

This sequence joins TRBV28 and TRBJ2-1; 8 nucleotides align to TRBD1. The trim removed 3 bases at V and 8 bases at J, leaving 9 bases unmatched. Germline-derived CDR1 and CDR2 are MDHEN and SYDVKM. There are 15 residues in the CDR3. Here the CDR3 reads CASSLRQGIKDEQFF. Here the CDR3 DNA reads TGTGCCAGCAGTTTGCGACAGGGGATCAAGGATGAGCAGTTCTTC.

The rearrangement joins TRBV19 to TRBJ1-1; D gene uncertain. Trimming left V 0 bases short and J 7 bases short, with 9 bases between. The germline V gene encodes CDR1 LNHDA and CDR2 SQIVND (reference sequence). This CDR3 has 13 amino acids. CDR3 sequence reads: CASSIDHGREAFF. The CDR3 DNA follows: TGTGCCAGTAGTATAGACCATGGACGTGAAGCTTTCTTT.

This chain links TRBV19 with TRBJ1-5, with TRBD1 matching over 9 bases. The V segment lost 3 bases and the J segment 7 bases; nucleotides outside the gene matches: 7. The CDR3 spans 15 residues. Germline loops: CDR1 LNHDA, CDR2 SQIVND (reference sequence). For the CDR3, the DNA is TGTGCCAGTAGTATTCACCGGGACAGGGACCAGCCCCAGCATTTT. This gives the protein CASSIHRDRDQPQHF.

V is TRBV18 and J is TRBJ1-2; 9 nucleotides match TRBD1. With V trimmed by 3 bases and J by 7 bases, 9 bases remained unmatched. Per the germline V gene, CDR1 is KGHSH and CDR2 is LQKENI. CDR3 size: 15 residues. Here the CDR3 DNA reads TGTGCCAGCTCACCGGGACAGGGAGTCGGCGGTGGCTACACCTTC. Its translation: CASSPGQGVGGGYTF.

The chain carries TRBV5-1 and TRBJ2-5; no firm D call. The CDR3 has 13 residues. Trimming removed 2 bases at V and 1 base at J, with 6 bases between. The germline V gene has CDR1 SGHRS and CDR2 YFSETQ. Here the CDR3 reads CASSFGVQETQYF. Written as DNA, the CDR3 is TGCGCCAGCAGCTTCGGAGTCCAAGAGACCCAGTACTTC. Supplemented by reference TRBV5-1 and TRBJ2-5, the full variable domain reads KAGVTQTPRYLIKTRGQQVTLSCSPISGHRSVSWYQQTPGQGLQFLFEYFSETQRNKGNFPGRFSGRQFSNSRSEMNVSTLELGDSALYLCASSFGVQETQYFGPGTRLLVL.

The chain joins TRBV18 to TRBJ1-1; D is possibly TRBD1 (5 bases). The CDR3 loop spans 15 amino acids. Germline assignment: CDR1 KGHSH and CDR2 LQKENI. Trimming removed 1 base at V and 5 bases at J, with 14 bases between. This CDR3 is CASSPLRGGVTEAFF. As DNA, the CDR3 is TGTGCCAGCTCACCACTGAGGGGAGGGGTGACTGAAGCTTTCTTT. The full variable domain, in which reference TRBV18 and TRBJ1-1 provide the parts outside the CDR3, is NAGVMQNPRHLVRRRGQEARLRCSPMKGHSHVYWYRQLPEEGLKFMVYLQKENIIDESGMPKERFSAEFPKEGPSILRIQQVVRGDSAAYFCASSPLRGGVTEAFFGQGTRLTVV.

The rearrangement joins TRBV28 to TRBJ2-2; tentative D call: TRBD1 (6 bases). V lost 6 bases and J 3 bases, leaving 17 bases between the germline ends. The CDR3 spans 16 residues. Germline V gives CDR1 MDHEN, CDR2 SYDVKM. The chain's CDR3 is CASSSPAGVHTGELFF. CDR3 nucleotide sequence: TGTGCCAGCAGCTCCCCGGCAGGGGTTCACACCGGGGAGCTGTTTTTT.

The chain combines TRBV15 with TRBJ1-4, with D unclear. V was cut by 1 base and J by 2 bases, with 14 bases left in between. Looked up from germline, CDR1 is LNHNV and CDR2 is YYDKDF (reference sequence). The CDR3 covers 17 residues. CDR3 sequence reads: CATSRVGVVMTNEKLFF. The CDR3 nucleotides read TGTGCCACCAGCAGAGTCGGGGTGGTGATGACTAATGAAAAACTGTTTTTT.

The J gene is TRBJ2-7, the V gene TRBV30; 11 bases map to TRBD2. This CDR3 has 13 residues. Per germline, CDR1 GTSNPN and CDR2 SVGIG (reference sequence). V gave up 5 bases and J gave up 3 bases; unmatched junction bases: 3. CDR3 loop: CAWETSGNYEQYF. CDR3 DNA sequence: TGTGCCTGGGAGACTAGCGGGAACTACGAGCAGTACTTC.

V is TRBV27 and J is TRBJ2-6; no firm D call. Trimming pared 5 bases from V and 0 bases from J, leaving 8 bases between. The length of the CDR3 is 15 residues. Germline assignment: CDR1 MNHEY and CDR2 SMNVEV (reference sequence). In DNA form, the CDR3 reads TGTGCCAGCAGTGAGCATTACTCTGGGGCCAACGTCCTGACTTTC. Translation gives CASSEHYSGANVLTF.

CDR3 sequence: CASSLNPGYSYEQYF. The CDR3 DNA is TGTGCCAGCAGCTTAAATCCAGGATACTCCTACGAGCAGTACTTC. J is TRBJ2-7 and V is TRBV13; D unclear. V was pared by 2 bases and J by 0 bases, with 11 bases between. This CDR3 comprises 15 residues. Germline CDR1 and CDR2: PRHDT and FYEKMQ (reference sequence).

The chain employs TRBV9 and TRBJ2-2; D is undetermined. Looked up from germline, CDR1 is SGDLS and CDR2 is YYNGEE. CDR3 length: 15 residues. Trimming left V 1 base short and J 8 bases short, with 15 bases between. The chain's CDR3 is CASSVPPEGLGELFF. Here the CDR3 DNA reads TGTGCCAGCAGCGTACCCCCTGAAGGGCTGGGGGAGCTGTTTTTT. Full variable domain (remainder filled in from reference TRBV9 and TRBJ2-2): DSGVTQTPKHLITATGQRVTLRCSPRSGDLSVYWYQQSLDQGLQFLIQYYNGEERAKGNILERFSAQQFPDLHSELNLSSLELGDSALYFCASSVPPEGLGELFFGEGSRLTVL.

J is TRBJ1-4 and V is TRBV18; D not resolved. V lost 2 bases, J lost 5 bases, and 9 bases lay in between. The CDR3 totals 14 residues. The germline gives CDR1 KGHSH, CDR2 LQKENI. CDR3 in DNA: TGTGCCAGCTCACCAAGGATGGGGAATGAAAAACTGTTTTTT. Translation gives CASSPRMGNEKLFF.

The J gene is TRBJ2-2, the V gene TRBV5-1; D is perhaps TRBD2 (6 bases). The CDR3 spans 16 residues. CDR1 is SGHRS, CDR2 YFSETQ, per germline. Trimming took off 4 bases at V and 4 bases at J, with 17 bases between the two ends. In nucleotides, the CDR3 is TGCGCCAGCAGCGCAGGTCGGGACTCTTCCACCGGGGAGCTGTTTTTT. This sequence encodes CASSAGRDSSTGELFF. The whole variable domain, filled in from reference TRBV5-1 and TRBJ2-2, reads KAGVTQTPRYLIKTRGQQVTLSCSPISGHRSVSWYQQTPGQGLQFLFEYFSETQRNKGNFPGRFSGRQFSNSRSEMNVSTLELGDSALYLCASSAGRDSSTGELFFGEGSRLTVL.

The J gene is TRBJ1-2, the V gene TRBV5-4, with 9 bases aligning to TRBD1. The junction had 13 bases not matched to a gene; V was cut back by 0 bases and J by 7 bases. This CDR3 is 17 amino acids long. CDR1 is SGHNT and CDR2 is YYREEE in the germline V gene (reference sequence). DNA for the CDR3: TGTGCCAGCAGCTTGGAACAGGGGGCGAGACTGGGGATTGGCTACACCTTC. Translating gives CASSLEQGARLGIGYTF.